This entry features one T cell receptor (beta chain) sequence. This entry is derived from a study of T cell changes during pregnancy in multiple sclerosis. Libraries were prepared by immunoSEQ multiplex PCR; TCRdb keeps only in-frame clonotypes and omits some of them. The sample has around 20,000 clones, roughly nine tenths seen once; the top ten hold approximately 8%. The J segment lost 4 bases and the V segment lost 4 bases, leaving 7 bases of the junction unmatched. The CDR3 spans 14 residues. CDR1 and CDR2 from the germline V gene are SGHAT and FQNNGV. The sample consisted of CD8+ T cells from peripheral blood mononuclear cells, taken in the second trimester of pregnancy. This sequence originates from a female donor in good health, enrolled as a control in a pregnancy study. This chain connects TRBV11-2 to TRBJ2-7; 7 positions agree with TRBD2. CDR3 coding DNA: TGTGCCAGCAGCTCGGGCGGGGGATCTTACGAGCAGTACTTC. Protein product: CASSSGGGSYEQYF.